These 2 T cell receptor beta chains share one sample of origin, sequenced in a study of T cell responses to AZD1222 COVID-19 vaccine. Sequencing used immunoSEQ multiplex PCR; TCRdb keeps in-frame clones, though not all of them. The top ten clones hold about 3.2% of a sample with about 160,000 clones, roughly 90% of them seen once. The specimen was peripheral blood, collected 28 days after the second AZD1222 dose. The receptors come from an adult who received the AZD1222 COVID-19 vaccine.

As regards this clone: The identical CDR3 is also encoded by other nucleotide sequences in the sample. The J gene is TRBJ2-7, the V gene TRBV3-1 (or the pseudogene TRBV3-2); D call uncertain. Deletions cut 2 bases from V and 2 bases from J, with 4 bases between. The CDR3 length is 12 residues. In germline, CDR1 is LGHDT, CDR2 YNNKEL (reference sequence). This CDR3 reads CASSQSTYEQYF. The CDR3 coding sequence is TGTGCCAGCAGCCAATCCACCTACGAGCAGTACTTC.

The rearrangement joins TRBV2 to TRBJ2-6; possible D gene TRBD2, 6 bases. CDR3 size: 15 residues. Trimming stripped 7 bases from V and 0 bases from J, with 10 bases between. Germline loops: CDR1 SNHLY, CDR2 FYNNEI. CDR3 protein: CASTAGLSGANVLTF. CDR3 DNA: TGTGCCAGCACGGCGGGACTCTCTGGGGCCAACGTCCTGACTTTC.